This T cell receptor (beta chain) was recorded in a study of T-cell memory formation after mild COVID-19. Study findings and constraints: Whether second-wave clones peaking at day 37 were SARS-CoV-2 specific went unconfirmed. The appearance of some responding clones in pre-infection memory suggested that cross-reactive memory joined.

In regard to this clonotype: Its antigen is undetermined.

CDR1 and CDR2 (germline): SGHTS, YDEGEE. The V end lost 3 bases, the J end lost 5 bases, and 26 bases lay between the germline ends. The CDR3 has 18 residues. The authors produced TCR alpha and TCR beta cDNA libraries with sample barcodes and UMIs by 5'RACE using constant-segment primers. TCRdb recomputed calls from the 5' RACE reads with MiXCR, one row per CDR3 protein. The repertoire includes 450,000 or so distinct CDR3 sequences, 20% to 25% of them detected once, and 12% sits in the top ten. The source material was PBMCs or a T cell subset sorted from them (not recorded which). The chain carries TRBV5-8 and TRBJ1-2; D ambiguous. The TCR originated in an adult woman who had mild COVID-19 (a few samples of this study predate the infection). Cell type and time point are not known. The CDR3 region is CASSSTPFKKGKLYGYTF. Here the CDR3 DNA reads TGTGCCAGCAGCTCTACGCCATTCAAGAAGGGAAAGCTATATGGCTACACCTTC.